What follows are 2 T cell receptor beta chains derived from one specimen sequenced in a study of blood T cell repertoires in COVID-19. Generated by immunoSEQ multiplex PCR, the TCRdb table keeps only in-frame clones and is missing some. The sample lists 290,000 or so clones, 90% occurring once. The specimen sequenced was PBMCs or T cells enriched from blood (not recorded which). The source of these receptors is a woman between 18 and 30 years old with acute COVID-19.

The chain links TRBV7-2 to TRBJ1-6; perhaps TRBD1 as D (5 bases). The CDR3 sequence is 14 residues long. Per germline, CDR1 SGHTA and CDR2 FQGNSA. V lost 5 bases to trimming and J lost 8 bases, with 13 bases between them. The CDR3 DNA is TGTGCCAGCAGCCCTTCCGGGGGGTATTCACCCCTCCACTTT. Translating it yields CASSPSGGYSPLHF. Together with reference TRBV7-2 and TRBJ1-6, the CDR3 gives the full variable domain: GAGVSQSPSNKVTEKGKDVELRCDPISGHTALYWYRQSLGQGLEFLIYFQGNSAPDKSGLPSDRFSAERTGGSVSTLTIQRTQQEDSAVYLCASSPSGGYSPLHFGNGTRLTVT.

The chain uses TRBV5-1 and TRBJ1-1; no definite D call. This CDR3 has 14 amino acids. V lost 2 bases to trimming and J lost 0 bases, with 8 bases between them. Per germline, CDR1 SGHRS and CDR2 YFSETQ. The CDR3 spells CASSFEKVNTEAFF. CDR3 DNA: TGCGCCAGCAGCTTCGAGAAAGTGAACACTGAAGCTTTCTTT.